Sequencing of this T cell receptor beta chain was carried out in a study of cytomegalovirus exposure and HLA in healthy donors. Amplification used 60 Vbeta primers and 13 Jbeta primers. The method was immunoSEQ multiplex PCR; TCRdb's version includes in-frame clones alone and lacks a portion of them. The sample contains 100,000 or so clones, around 70% of which appear only once. Trimming left V 4 bases short and J 0 bases short, with 10 bases between. CDR3 size: 15 residues. The germline V gene has CDR1 MNHEY and CDR2 SVGAGI. For this clone: As yet, its antigen is unknown.

Study-level points and caveats: Immune exposure data for these donors was limited to CMV serostatus. Clonal expansion was found to be greater in HLA-associated TCR beta chains than in equally common others in a later analysis. Some segments of the V type, notably TRBV6-2 and TRBV6-3, were excluded as indistinguishable. With DRB1 most and HLA-C fewest, TCR association rates differed between HLA loci in a later analysis.

The sequencing sample was made of PBMCs. This chain joins TRBV6-5 and TRBJ2-1; perhaps TRBD1 as D (6 bases). The clonotype originates from a man aged 35 to 55 in good health and CMV-seronegative. CDR3 nucleotide sequence: TGTGCCAGCAGTTGGGACATCCGCTCCTACAATGAGCAGTTCTTC. It encodes CASSWDIRSYNEQFF.